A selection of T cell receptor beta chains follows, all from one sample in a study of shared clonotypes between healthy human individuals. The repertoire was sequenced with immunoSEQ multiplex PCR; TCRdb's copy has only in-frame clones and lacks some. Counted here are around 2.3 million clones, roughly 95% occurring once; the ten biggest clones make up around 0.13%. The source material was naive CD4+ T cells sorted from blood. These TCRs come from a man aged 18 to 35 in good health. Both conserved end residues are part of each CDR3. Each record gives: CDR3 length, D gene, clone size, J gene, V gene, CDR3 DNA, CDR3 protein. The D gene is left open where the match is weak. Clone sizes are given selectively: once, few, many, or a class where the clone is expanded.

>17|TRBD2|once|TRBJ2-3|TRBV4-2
TGTGCCAGCAGCCAAGATTCGGGGGGGCCAAGCACAGATACGCAGTATTTT
CASSQDSGGPSTDTQYF
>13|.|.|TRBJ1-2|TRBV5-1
TGCGCCAGCAGCCTACAGGGTGACTATGGCTACACCTTC
CASSLQGDYGYTF
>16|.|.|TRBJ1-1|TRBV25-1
TGTGCCAGCAGTGAATTGGGGGGTCAACGGAACACTGAAGCTTTCTTT
CASSELGGQRNTEAFF
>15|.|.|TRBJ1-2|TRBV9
TGTGCCAGCAGCGTAGGTACAAGTGTTAACTATGGCTACACCTTC
CASSVGTSVNYGYTF
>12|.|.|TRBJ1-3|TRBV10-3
TGTGCCATCACTCAGGGGATAGGCACCATATATTTT
CAITQGIGTIYF
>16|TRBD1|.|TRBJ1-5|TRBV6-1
TGTGCCAGCAGTGATACCGGGACAGGCTGGAGCCAGCCCCAGCATTTT
CASSDTGTGWSQPQHF
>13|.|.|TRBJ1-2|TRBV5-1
TGCGCCAGCAGCGCCCCGGGACCCTATGGCTACACCTTC
CASSAPGPYGYTF
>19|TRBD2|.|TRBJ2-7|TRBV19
TGTGCCAGTAGTACACCTGACTACTCCGGACTAGTGGATTCCTACGAGCAGTACTTC
CASSTPDYSGLVDSYEQYF
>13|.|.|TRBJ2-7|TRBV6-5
TGTGCCAGCAGCCCAATAGCCGGATACGAGCAGTACTTC
CASSPIAGYEQYF
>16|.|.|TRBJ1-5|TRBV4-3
TGCGCCAGCAGCCAAGATCTTGGCAGGGGTCATCAGCCCCAGCATTTT
CASSQDLGRGHQPQHF
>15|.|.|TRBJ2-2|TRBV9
TGTGCCAGCAGCCCCGAGGGGAAAATAACCGGGGAGCTGTTTTTT
CASSPEGKITGELFF
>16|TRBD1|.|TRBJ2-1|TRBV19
TGTGCCAGTAGTATGACCGGGACAGGGCCCTACAATGAGCAGTTCTTC
CASSMTGTGPYNEQFF
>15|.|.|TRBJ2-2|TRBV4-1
TGCGCCAGCAGAAACTCCGGGACTGAGACCGGGGAGCTGTTTTTT
CASRNSGTETGELFF
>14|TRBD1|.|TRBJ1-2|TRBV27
TGTGCCAGCAGTTTAAGTCAGGGGGCTGGTGGCTACACCTTC
CASSLSQGAGGYTF
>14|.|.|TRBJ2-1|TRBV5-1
TGCGCCAGCAGCTCCCGAGTGGCGACGGATGAGCAGTTCTTC
CASSSRVATDEQFF
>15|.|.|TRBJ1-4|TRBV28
TGTGCCAGCAGTTTATTCAGGGGATCTAATGAAAAACTGTTTTTT
CASSLFRGSNEKLFF
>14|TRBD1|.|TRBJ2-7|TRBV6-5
TGTGCCAGCAGTACGGGGACAGGGGGAAGCGAGCAGTACTTC
CASSTGTGGSEQYF
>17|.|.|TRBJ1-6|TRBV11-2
TGTGCCAGCAGCACTAGTCCAGGGAGCTCCTATAATTCACCCCTCCACTTT
CASSTSPGSSYNSPLHF
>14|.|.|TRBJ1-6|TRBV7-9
TGTGCCAGCAGCTTAACGACAGGAAGTTCACCCCTCCACTTT
CASSLTTGSSPLHF
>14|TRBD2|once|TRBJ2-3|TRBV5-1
TGCGCCAGCAGCTTAGGGAGGGCGGGGGATACGCAGTATTTT
CASSLGRAGDTQYF
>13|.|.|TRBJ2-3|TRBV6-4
TGTGCCAGCAGCCCGACTGGCACAGATACGCAGTATTTT
CASSPTGTDTQYF
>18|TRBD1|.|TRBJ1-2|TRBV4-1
TGCGCCAGCAGCCAAGAATCTATCGGGCCGGGACAGGGGGCTGGCTACACCTTC
CASSQESIGPGQGAGYTF
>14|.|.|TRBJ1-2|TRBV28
TGTGCCAGCAGTTTAGCCCGTCTAGACTATGGCTACACCTTC
CASSLARLDYGYTF
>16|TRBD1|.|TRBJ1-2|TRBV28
TGTGCCAGCCAGCCCCCCGGGGGACAGGGGTTCTATGGCTACACCTTC
CASQPPGGQGFYGYTF
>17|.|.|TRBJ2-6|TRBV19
TGTGCCAGTAGTATAACAGGGTCCGCATCTGGGGCCAACGTCCTGACTTTC
CASSITGSASGANVLTF
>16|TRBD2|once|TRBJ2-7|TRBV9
TGTGCCAGCAGCGCTAAAACTAGCGGGTCAACCTACGAGCAGTACTTC
CASSAKTSGSTYEQYF
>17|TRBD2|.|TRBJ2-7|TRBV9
TGTGCCAGCAGCCCTCCAGCGGGAGGGCCTAAGTCGTACGAGCAGTACTTC
CASSPPAGGPKSYEQYF
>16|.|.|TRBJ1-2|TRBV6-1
TGTGCCAGCAGTGAAGTCTGGGCAGTCAGGGAGTATGGCTACACCTTC
CASSEVWAVREYGYTF
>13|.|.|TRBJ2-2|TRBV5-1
TGCGCCAGCAGCTTGAGGGGTGACGGGGAGCTGTTTTTT
CASSLRGDGELFF
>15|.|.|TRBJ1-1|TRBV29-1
TGCAGCGTTGAAGAGGTGTCGGGGGGTGCCACTGAAGCTTTCTTT
CSVEEVSGGATEAFF
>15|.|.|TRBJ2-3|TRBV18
TGTGCCAGCTCACCAGTTGGCGGGATGGTGGATACGCAGTATTTT
CASSPVGGMVDTQYF
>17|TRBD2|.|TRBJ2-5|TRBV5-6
TGTGCCAGCAGCTTGATAGGACTAGCAGACCTTAGGGAGACCCAGTACTTC
CASSLIGLADLRETQYF
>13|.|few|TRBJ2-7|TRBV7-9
TGTGCCAGCAGCTCCGTAAAGGGTGGAGAGCAGTACTTC
CASSSVKGGEQYF
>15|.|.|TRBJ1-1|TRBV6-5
TGTGCCAGCAGTTACTACGGGGGCATCAGCACTGAAGCTTTCTTT
CASSYYGGISTEAFF
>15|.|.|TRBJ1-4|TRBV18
TGTGCCAGCTCACCAAGAGAGGGCACCGGTGAAAAACTGTTTTTT
CASSPREGTGEKLFF
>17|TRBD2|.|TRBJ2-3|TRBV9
TGTGCCAGCAGCGTAGAGGGAGCGGGGGGCCGCACAGATACGCAGTATTTT
CASSVEGAGGRTDTQYF
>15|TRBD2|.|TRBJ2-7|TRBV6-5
TGTGCCAGCAGCCCCCCCAAGCGGGAGGCCTACGAGCAGTACTTC
CASSPPKREAYEQYF
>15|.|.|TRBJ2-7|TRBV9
TGTGCCAGCAGCGCCGACAGTTCGAGCTCCTACGAGCAGTACTTC
CASSADSSSSYEQYF
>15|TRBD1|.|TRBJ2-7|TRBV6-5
TGTGCCAGCAGTTACTCGAGACAGGGTGGGTACGAGCAGTACTTC
CASSYSRQGGYEQYF
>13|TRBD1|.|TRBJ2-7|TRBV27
TGTGCCAGCAGTTTAACGACAGGGAACGAGCAGTACTTC
CASSLTTGNEQYF
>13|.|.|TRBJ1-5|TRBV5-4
TGTGCCAGCAGCCCAGACAGGTTCCAGCCCCAGCATTTT
CASSPDRFQPQHF
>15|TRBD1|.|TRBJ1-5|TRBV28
TGTGCCAGCAGTTTATTCGGCGTTCCAGGGGGCCCCCTCCATTTT
CASSLFGVPGGPLHF
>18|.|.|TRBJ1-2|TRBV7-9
TGTGCCAGCAGCGGTTCCGGGGCCCTCCGCCGATTCGACTATGGCTACACCTTC
CASSGSGALRRFDYGYTF
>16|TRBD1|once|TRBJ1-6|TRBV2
TGTGCCAGCAGGACCCAAGAGGGGGCTAATAATTCACCCCTCCACTTT
CASRTQEGANNSPLHF
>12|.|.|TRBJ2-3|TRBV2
TGTGCCAGCAGACCCTGGGCAGATACGCAGTATTTT
CASRPWADTQYF
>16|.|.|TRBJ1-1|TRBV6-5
TGTGCCAGCAGTTACTCGTACGGGGGGGTGAGCACTGAAGCTTTCTTT
CASSYSYGGVSTEAFF
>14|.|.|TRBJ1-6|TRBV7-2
TGTGCCAGCAGCTTAAGAGAGGGTGAGTCACCCCTCCACTTT
CASSLREGESPLHF
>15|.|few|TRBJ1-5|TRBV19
TGTGCCAGTAGTGGCGGACTGAGAAGCAATCAGCCCCAGCATTTT
CASSGGLRSNQPQHF
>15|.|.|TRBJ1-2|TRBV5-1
TGCGCCAGCAGCCCGGACCCCCAGGTTGTCGGGGGCTACACCTTC
CASSPDPQVVGGYTF
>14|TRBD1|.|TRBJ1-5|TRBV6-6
TGTGCCAGCAGACCCGGGACAGGCAATCAGCCCCAGCATTTT
CASRPGTGNQPQHF
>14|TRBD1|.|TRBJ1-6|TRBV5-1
TGCGCCAGCAGCTTGGGGACAGGGACCTCACCCCTCCACTTT
CASSLGTGTSPLHF
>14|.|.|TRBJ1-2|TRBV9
TGTGCCAGCAGCGTAGAGGGCAGGGTATATGGCTACACCTTC
CASSVEGRVYGYTF
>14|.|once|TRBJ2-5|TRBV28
TGTGCCAGCAGTTTATCTACAACCCAAGAGACCCAGTACTTC
CASSLSTTQETQYF
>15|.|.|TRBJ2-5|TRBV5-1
TGCGCCAGCAGCCTCGGGACAAAGGTGGGGGAGACCCAGTACTTC
CASSLGTKVGETQYF
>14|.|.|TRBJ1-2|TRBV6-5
TGTGCCAGCAGTTACTCGGGGGCTAACTATGGCTACACCTTC
CASSYSGANYGYTF
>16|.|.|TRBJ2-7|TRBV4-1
TGCGCCAGCAGCCAAGATACGCAGCGGAGCTCCTACGAGCAGTACTTC
CASSQDTQRSSYEQYF